These T cell receptor beta chains were read from a single sample in a study of CD8 T cells in ankylosing spondylitis. TCRdb re-derived calls from the 5' RACE reads in MiXCR, one entry per CDR3 protein. The table has about 240,000 distinct CDR3 sequences, less than 9.5% seen once. Sequences were obtained from blood, either unsorted or a sorted T cell fraction (not recorded which). These receptors were collected from a female donor with ankylosing spondylitis or in good health (not recorded which). The CDR3 runs from the conserved cysteine through the conserved F or W. A D gene is named only where the DNA matches it firmly. Clone size appears in some rows only: once, few, many, or a class for an expanded clone.

cdr3_aa cdr3_nt j_call v_call clone_size d_call
CASRRLAGESYNEQFF TGTGCCAGCAGAAGACTAGCGGGAGAGTCCTACAATGAGCAGTTCTTC TRBJ2-1 TRBV6-2/TRBV6-3 few TRBD2
CASTIRRAGETQYF TGTGCCAGCACCATAAGGAGGGCGGGAGAGACCCAGTACTTC TRBJ2-5 TRBV7-2 . .
CASSPRVAGPNEQFF TGTGCCAGCAGCCCCCGGGTAGCGGGCCCCAATGAGCAGTTCTTC TRBJ2-1 TRBV7-2 . TRBD2
CASSPLEGTSAYEQYF TGCGCCAGCAGCCCCCTCGAAGGCACTAGCGCCTACGAGCAGTACTTC TRBJ2-7 TRBV4-1 many TRBD2
CASSLRGGPWSTEAFF TGTGCCAGCAGCTTAAGGGGTGGGCCTTGGAGCACTGAAGCTTTCTTT TRBJ1-1 TRBV7-8 few .
CASSQGLWQREVFF TGCGCCAGCAGCCAAGGGTTATGGCAGCGGGAGGTGTTCTTC TRBJ2-1 TRBV4-1 many TRBD2
CASQRLSGNTIYF TGTGCCAGTCAGAGGCTCTCTGGAAACACCATATATTTT TRBJ1-3 TRBV2 many .
CASRKGTDLNYGYTF TGTGCCAGCAGAAAAGGGACCGATTTAAACTATGGCTACACCTTC TRBJ1-2 TRBV12-3/TRBV12-4 many .
CATSRGSGVPDTQYF TGTGCCACCAGCAGAGGGTCGGGGGTCCCAGATACGCAGTATTTT TRBJ2-3 TRBV15 few .
CASSQATSNLYEQYF TGCGCCAGCAGCCAAGCGACTAGTAATCTCTACGAGCAGTACTTC TRBJ2-7 TRBV4-3 many .
CSVMGGRGNTDTQYF TGCAGCGTTATGGGAGGGAGGGGAAACACAGATACGCAGTATTTT TRBJ2-3 TRBV29-1 many TRBD2
CASSLGLDGHNEQFF TGTGCCAGCAGCTTAGGGTTAGACGGACACAATGAGCAGTTCTTC TRBJ2-1 TRBV7-8 many .
CASSYLTGDSTEAFF TGTGCCAGCAGCTACTTGACAGGGGATAGCACTGAAGCTTTCTTT TRBJ1-1 TRBV7-9 many TRBD1
CATSVGQTQYF TGTGCCACCAGTGTTGGGCAGACCCAGTACTTC TRBJ2-5 TRBV24-1 many .
CASSQTSGKANTQYF TGTGCCAGCAGCCAAACTAGCGGGAAAGCGAATACGCAGTATTTT TRBJ2-3 TRBV3-1 many TRBD2
CASSHQLSYEQYF TGCGCCAGCAGCCATCAGCTTTCCTACGAGCAGTACTTC TRBJ2-7 TRBV4-1 many .
CASSLNGIEQFF TGTGCCAGCAGCTTAAATGGGATCGAGCAGTTCTTC TRBJ2-1 TRBV7-3 many .
CASSTPGLVTDTQYF TGTGCCAGCAGCACCCCGGGACTTGTCACAGATACGCAGTATTTT TRBJ2-3 TRBV7-2 few .
CASSQIQVTEAFF TGTGCCAGCAGTCAGATACAGGTCACTGAAGCTTTCTTT TRBJ1-1 TRBV28 many .
CASSLNYDYTF TGTGCCAGCAGTTTAAACTATGACTACACCTTC TRBJ1-2 TRBV12-3/TRBV12-4 . .
CASGLNTDNEQFF TGTGCTAGTGGTTTGAACACAGACAATGAGCAGTTCTTC TRBJ2-1 TRBV12-5 few .
CASSQRDLSPAFF TGCGCCAGCAGCCAACGGGACCTAAGCCCGGCTTTCTTT TRBJ1-1 TRBV4-3 many .
CASRPFRHVQAFF TGTGCCAGCAGACCCTTCCGCCATGTACAAGCTTTCTTT TRBJ1-1 TRBV12-3/TRBV12-4 many .
CSAPLADPVSYNEQFF TGCAGTGCTCCATTAGCGGACCCTGTCTCCTACAATGAGCAGTTCTTC TRBJ2-1 TRBV20-1 many .
CASSLVTGDKPQHF TGTGCCAGCAGCTTAGTTACAGGGGATAAGCCCCAGCATTTT TRBJ1-5 TRBV7-2 few TRBD1
CAAGLPRYYGYTF TGTGCCGCGGGACTTCCTCGATACTATGGCTACACCTTC TRBJ1-2 TRBV6-2/TRBV6-3 many .
CASSPQADSGYTF TGTGCCAGCTCACCCCAGGCTGACTCTGGCTACACCTTC TRBJ1-2 TRBV18 many .
CASSLAGTGPYEQYF TGTGCCAGCAGCTTAGCCGGGACAGGGCCCTACGAGCAGTACTTC TRBJ2-7 TRBV7-2 many TRBD1
CASSLVPPAGEQYF TGTGCCAGCAGCTTAGTCCCCCCAGCGGGAGAGCAGTACTTC TRBJ2-7 TRBV7-8 many TRBD2
CASSQDKRRMATGELFF TGCGCCAGCAGCCAAGATAAGCGAAGAATGGCCACCGGGGAGCTGTTTTTT TRBJ2-2 TRBV4-3 many .
CASSSGESDTEAFF TGTGCCAGCAGCTCAGGGGAAAGTGACACTGAAGCTTTCTTT TRBJ1-1 TRBV7-8 many .
CASSPGTEDYGYTF TGTGCCAGCTCACCCGGGACGGAGGACTATGGCTACACCTTC TRBJ1-2 TRBV18 many .
CASKGRLAGVGGELFF TGTGCCAGCAAGGGGCGTCTAGCGGGAGTAGGCGGGGAGCTGTTTTTT TRBJ2-2 TRBV7-2 many TRBD2
CASSSDVNTEAFF TGCGCCAGCAGCTCAGATGTGAACACTGAAGCTTTCTTT TRBJ1-1 TRBV5-1 . .
CASSPSRQEPDTQYF TGTGCCAGCAGCCCTTCCCGCCAAGAGCCAGATACGCAGTATTTT TRBJ2-3 TRBV7-9 many .
CASSVARDRGSGYTF TGTGCCAGCAGCGTCGCTCGGGACAGGGGGTCTGGCTACACCTTC TRBJ1-2 TRBV6-6 many TRBD1
CASSFLAGGSDTQYF TGTGCCAGCAGTTTCCTAGCGGGAGGATCAGATACGCAGTATTTT TRBJ2-3 TRBV6-5 many TRBD2
CASSFQGRRTGELFF TGTGCCAGCAGTTTTCAGGGTAGGAGGACCGGGGAGCTGTTTTTT TRBJ2-2 TRBV12-3/TRBV12-4 many .
CASSSVRGGHTGELFF TGTGCCAGCAGTTCCGTGCGGGGAGGCCACACCGGGGAGCTGTTTTTT TRBJ2-2 TRBV28 many .
CASSLMGRNNEKLFF TGCGCCAGCAGCTTGATGGGACGGAATAATGAAAAACTGTTTTTT TRBJ1-4 TRBV5-1 many .
CASSVDGTGRDEQYF TGTGCCAGCAGCGTAGATGGGACAGGGCGGGACGAGCAGTACTTC TRBJ2-7 TRBV9 many TRBD1
CASYLSSGGNEQFF TGTGCCAGCTACTTATCAAGTGGGGGCAATGAGCAGTTCTTC TRBJ2-1 TRBV5-5 many .
CAWSAGFITGELFF TGTGCCTGGAGTGCCGGTTTCATAACCGGGGAGCTGTTTTTT TRBJ2-2 TRBV30 . .
CSASHRGRTEAFF TGCAGTGCTAGCCACAGGGGGCGGACTGAAGCTTTCTTT TRBJ1-1 TRBV20-1 many TRBD1
CATIDTGGHEQYF TGTGCCACCATTGATACAGGGGGCCACGAGCAGTACTTC TRBJ2-7 TRBV24-1 once TRBD1
CATSENWGGKHEQYF TGTGCCACCAGCGAGAACTGGGGCGGGAAACACGAGCAGTACTTC TRBJ2-7 TRBV15 many .
CASSLIAEPHTGELFF TGCGCCAGCAGCTTGATTGCCGAACCGCACACCGGGGAGCTGTTTTTT TRBJ2-2 TRBV5-1 many .
CASSLSRGRNEQFF TGCGCCAGCAGCTTGTCTCGGGGGAGAAATGAGCAGTTCTTC TRBJ2-1 TRBV5-1 many .
CASSFGQRSYEQYF TGTGCCAGCAGTTTTGGACAGCGGTCCTACGAGCAGTACTTC TRBJ2-7 TRBV27 many .
CSAREGVPRETQYF TGCAGTGCTAGAGAGGGGGTTCCGCGGGAGACCCAGTACTTC TRBJ2-5 TRBV20-1 once .